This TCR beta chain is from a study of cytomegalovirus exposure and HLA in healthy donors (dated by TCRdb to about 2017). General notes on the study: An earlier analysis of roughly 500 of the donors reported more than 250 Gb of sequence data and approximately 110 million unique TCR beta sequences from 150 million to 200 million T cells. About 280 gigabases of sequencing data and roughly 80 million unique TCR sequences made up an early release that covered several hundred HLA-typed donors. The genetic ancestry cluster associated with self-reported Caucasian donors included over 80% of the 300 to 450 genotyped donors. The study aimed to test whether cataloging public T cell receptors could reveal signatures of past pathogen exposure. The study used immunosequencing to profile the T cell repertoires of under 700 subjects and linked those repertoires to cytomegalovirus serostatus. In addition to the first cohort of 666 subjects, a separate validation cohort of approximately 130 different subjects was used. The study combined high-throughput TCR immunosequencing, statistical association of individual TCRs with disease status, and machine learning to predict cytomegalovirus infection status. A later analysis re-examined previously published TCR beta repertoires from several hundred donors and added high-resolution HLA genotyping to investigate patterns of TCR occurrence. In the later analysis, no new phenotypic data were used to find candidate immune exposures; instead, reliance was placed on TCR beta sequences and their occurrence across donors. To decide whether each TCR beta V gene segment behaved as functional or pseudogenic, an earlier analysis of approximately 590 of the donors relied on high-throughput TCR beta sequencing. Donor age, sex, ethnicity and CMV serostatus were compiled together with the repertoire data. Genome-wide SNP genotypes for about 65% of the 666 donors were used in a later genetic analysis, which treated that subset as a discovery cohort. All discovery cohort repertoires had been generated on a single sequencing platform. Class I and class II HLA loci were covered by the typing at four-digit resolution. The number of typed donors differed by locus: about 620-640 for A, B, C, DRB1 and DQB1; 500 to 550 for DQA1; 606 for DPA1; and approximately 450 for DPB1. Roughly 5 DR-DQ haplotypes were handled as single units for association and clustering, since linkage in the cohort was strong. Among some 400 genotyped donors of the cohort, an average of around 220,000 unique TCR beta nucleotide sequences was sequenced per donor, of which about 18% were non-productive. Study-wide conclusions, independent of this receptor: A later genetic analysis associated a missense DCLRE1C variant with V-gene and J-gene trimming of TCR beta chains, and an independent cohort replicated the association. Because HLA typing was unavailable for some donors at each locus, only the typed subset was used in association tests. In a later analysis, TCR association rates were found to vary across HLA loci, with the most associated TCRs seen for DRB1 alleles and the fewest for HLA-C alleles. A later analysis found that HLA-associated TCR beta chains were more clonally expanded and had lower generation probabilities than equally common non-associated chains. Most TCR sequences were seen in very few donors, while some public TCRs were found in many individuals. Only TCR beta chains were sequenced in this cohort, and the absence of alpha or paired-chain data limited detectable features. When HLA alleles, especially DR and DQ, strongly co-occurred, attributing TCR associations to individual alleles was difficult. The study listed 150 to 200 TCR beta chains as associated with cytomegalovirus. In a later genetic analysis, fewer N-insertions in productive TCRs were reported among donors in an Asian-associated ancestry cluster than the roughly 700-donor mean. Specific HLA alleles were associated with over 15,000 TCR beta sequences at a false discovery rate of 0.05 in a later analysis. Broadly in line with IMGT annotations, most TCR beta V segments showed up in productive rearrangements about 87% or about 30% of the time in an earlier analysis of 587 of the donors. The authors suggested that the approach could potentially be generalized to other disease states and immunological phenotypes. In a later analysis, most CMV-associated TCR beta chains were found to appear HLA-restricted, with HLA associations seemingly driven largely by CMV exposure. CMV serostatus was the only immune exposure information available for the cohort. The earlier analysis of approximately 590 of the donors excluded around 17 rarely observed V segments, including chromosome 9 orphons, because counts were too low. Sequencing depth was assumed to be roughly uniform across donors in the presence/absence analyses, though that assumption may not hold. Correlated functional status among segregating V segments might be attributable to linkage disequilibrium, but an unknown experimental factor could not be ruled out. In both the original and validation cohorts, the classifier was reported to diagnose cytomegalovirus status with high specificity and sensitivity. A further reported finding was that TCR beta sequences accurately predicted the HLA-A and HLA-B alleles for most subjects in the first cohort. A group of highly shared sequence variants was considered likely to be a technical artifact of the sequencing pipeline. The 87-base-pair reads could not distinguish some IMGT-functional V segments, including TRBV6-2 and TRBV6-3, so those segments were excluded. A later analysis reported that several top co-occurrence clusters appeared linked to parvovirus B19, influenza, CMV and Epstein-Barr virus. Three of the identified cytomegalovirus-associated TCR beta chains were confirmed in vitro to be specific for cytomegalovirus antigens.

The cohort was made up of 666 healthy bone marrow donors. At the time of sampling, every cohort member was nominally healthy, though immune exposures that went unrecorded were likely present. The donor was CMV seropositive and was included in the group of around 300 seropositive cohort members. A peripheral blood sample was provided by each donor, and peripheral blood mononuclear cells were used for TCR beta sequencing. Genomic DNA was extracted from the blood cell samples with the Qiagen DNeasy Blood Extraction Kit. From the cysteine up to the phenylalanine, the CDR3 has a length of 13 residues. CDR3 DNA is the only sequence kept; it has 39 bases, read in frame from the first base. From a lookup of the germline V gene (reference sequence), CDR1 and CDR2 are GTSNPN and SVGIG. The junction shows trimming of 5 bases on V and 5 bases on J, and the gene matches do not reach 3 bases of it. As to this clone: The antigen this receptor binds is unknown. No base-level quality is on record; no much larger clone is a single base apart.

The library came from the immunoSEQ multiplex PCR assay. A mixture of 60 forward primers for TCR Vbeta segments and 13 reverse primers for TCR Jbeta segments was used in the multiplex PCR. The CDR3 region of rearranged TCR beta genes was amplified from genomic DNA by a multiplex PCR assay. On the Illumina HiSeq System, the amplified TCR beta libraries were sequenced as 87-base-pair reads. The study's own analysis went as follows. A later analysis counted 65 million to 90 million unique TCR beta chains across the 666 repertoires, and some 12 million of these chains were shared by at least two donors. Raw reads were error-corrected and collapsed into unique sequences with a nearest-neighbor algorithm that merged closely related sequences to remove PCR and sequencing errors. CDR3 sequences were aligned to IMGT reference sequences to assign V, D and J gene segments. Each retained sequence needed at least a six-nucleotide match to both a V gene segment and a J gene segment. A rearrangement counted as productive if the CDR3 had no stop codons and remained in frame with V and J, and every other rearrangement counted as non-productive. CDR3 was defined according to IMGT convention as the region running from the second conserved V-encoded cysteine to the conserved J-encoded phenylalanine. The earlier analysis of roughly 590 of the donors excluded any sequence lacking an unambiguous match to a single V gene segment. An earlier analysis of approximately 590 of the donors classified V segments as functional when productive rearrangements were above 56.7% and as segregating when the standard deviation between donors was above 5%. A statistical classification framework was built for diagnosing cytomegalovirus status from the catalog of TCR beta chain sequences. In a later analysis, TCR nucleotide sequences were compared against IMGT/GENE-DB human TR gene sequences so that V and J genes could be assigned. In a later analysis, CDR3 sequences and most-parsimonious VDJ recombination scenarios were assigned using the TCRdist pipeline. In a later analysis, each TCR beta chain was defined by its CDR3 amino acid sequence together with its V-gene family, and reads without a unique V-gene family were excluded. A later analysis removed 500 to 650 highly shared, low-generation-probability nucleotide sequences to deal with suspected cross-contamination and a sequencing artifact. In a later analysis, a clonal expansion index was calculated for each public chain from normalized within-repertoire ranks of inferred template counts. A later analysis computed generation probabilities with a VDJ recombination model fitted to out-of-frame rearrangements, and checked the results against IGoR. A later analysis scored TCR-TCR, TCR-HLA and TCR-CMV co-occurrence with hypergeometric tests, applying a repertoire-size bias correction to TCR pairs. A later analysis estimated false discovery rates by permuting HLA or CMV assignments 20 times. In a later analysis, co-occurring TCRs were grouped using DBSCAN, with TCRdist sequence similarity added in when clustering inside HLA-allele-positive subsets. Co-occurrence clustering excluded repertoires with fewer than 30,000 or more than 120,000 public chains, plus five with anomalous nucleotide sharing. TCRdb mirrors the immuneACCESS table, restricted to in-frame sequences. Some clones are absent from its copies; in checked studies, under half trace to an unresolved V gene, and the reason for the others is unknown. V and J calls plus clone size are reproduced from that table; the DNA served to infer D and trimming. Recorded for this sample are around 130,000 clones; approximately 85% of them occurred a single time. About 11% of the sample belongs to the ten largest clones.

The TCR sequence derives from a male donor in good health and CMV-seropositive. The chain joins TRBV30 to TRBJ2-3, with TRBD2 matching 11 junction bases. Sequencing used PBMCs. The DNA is TGTGCCTGGGTTAGCGGGAGGGGAGATACGCAGTATTTT. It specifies CAWVSGRGDTQYF.